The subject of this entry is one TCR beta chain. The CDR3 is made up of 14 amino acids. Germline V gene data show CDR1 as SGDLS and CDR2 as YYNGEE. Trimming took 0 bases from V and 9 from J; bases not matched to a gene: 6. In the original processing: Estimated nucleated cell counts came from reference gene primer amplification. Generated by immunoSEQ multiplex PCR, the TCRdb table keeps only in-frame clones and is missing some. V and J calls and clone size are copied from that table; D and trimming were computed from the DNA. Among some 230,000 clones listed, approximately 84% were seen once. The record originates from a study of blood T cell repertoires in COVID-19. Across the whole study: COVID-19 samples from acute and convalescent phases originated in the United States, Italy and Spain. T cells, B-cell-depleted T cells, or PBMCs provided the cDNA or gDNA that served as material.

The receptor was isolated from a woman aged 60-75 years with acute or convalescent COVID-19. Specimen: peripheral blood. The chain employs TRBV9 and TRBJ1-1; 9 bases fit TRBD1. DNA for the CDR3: TGTGCCAGCAGCGTAGAGCCAACAGGGGGCCAAGCTTTCTTT. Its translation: CASSVEPTGGQAFF. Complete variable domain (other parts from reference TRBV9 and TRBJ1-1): DSGVTQTPKHLITATGQRVTLRCSPRSGDLSVYWYQQSLDQGLQFLIQYYNGEERAKGNILERFSAQQFPDLHSELNLSSLELGDSALYFCASSVEPTGGQAFFGQGTRLTVV.